Following are 21 T cell receptor beta chains from one sample sequenced in a study of vaccination effects on CD4 cells after COVID-19. Culture proceeded for 9 to 11 days, and CD4+ T cells were then isolated. Vaccine administered to participants consisted of two doses of either BNT162b2 or mRNA-1273. Sequenced by immunoSEQ multiplex PCR; TCRdb stores in-frame clones only, minus some. The sample contains tens of thousands of clones, about 74% of which appear only once. Their target antigens are unknown. Sequenced material: CD4+ T cells from PBMCs cultured without peptide, taken after COVID-19 vaccination. Receptors were obtained from a human donor who received a COVID-19 vaccine.

V and J are TRBV28 and TRBJ2-2; D is undetermined. V lost 5 bases and J 8 bases, leaving 9 bases between the germline ends. This CDR3 is built from 12 residues. The V gene's germline CDR1 is MDHEN and CDR2 SYDVKM. The DNA for the CDR3 is TGTGCCAGCAGTCCCCGTCCGGGGGAGCTGTTTTTT. Protein product: CASSPRPGELFF.

The CDR3 DNA follows: TGTGCCAGTATGCGGGACAGTGATGGCTACACCTTC. Translated, it gives CASMRDSDGYTF. The chain joins TRBV19 to TRBJ1-2, with 7 bases aligning to TRBD1. Per germline, CDR1 LNHDA and CDR2 SQIVND (reference sequence). The length of the CDR3 is 12 residues. V shed 7 bases and J 6 bases; nucleotides not matched to a gene: 5.

The rearrangement uses TRBV9 and TRBJ1-2; possible D gene TRBD1, 6 bases. CDR3 size: 13 residues. Germline V gene lookup returns CDR1 SGDLS and CDR2 YYNGEE. The germline V and J ends were trimmed by 0 bases and 8 bases, with 11 bases remaining between them. The CDR3 sequence is CASSVGQDGGYTF. CDR3 DNA: TGTGCCAGCAGCGTAGGACAGGATGGGGGCTACACCTTC.

This chain joins TRBV3-1 (or the pseudogene TRBV3-2) and TRBJ2-2, with TRBD2 matching over 8 bases. The germline V gene has CDR1 LGHDT and CDR2 YNNKEL (reference sequence). The CDR3 contains 14 residues. Trimming at V came to 5 bases and at J to 4 bases, leaving 3 bases not matched to a gene. The DNA for the CDR3 is TGTGCCAGCAGCAAAAGCGGGAGCACCGGGGAGCTGTTTTTT. Its protein product is CASSKSGSTGELFF.

This clone has a handful of counts. This chain joins TRBV21-1 and TRBJ2-7. TRBV21-1 is tagged as a pseudogene. The CDR3 is made up of 15 amino acids. Written as DNA, the CDR3 is TGTGCCAGCAGCTCCCGACAGTCGAGGGTGCACGAGCAGTACGTC. It translates to CASSSRQSRVHEQYV.

This clone was observed a handful of times. In the same sample, other DNA sequences code for this CDR3. This sequence joins TRBV18 and TRBJ1-3; 7 bases align to TRBD1. The CDR3 loop spans 15 amino acids. CDR1 is KGHSH, CDR2 LQKENI, per germline. The junction had 7 bases not matched to a gene; V was cut back by 6 bases and J by 2 bases. CDR3 bases: TGTGCCAGCTCCCTAACCGGGACAGCTGGAAACACCATATATTTT. It translates to CASSLTGTAGNTIYF.

The chain carries TRBV12-3 or TRBV12-4 and TRBJ2-2, with D hard to call. The V gene lost 6 bases and the J gene lost 2 bases, with 4 bases spanning the gap. The CDR3 covers 12 residues. The CDR3: CASSYNTGELFF. CDR3 DNA sequence: TGTGCCAGCAGCTACAACACCGGGGAGCTGTTTTTT.

V and J are TRBV24-1 and TRBJ2-5; D may be TRBD1 (6 bases). The germline CDR1 and CDR2 sequences are KGHDR and SFDVKD. The CDR3 sequence is 15 residues long. V lost 2 bases to trimming and J lost 4 bases, with 13 bases between them. The CDR3 protein is CATSDSGTTGETQYF. Here the CDR3 DNA reads TGTGCCACCAGTGATTCCGGGACAACCGGAGAGACCCAGTACTTC.

The rearrangement links TRBV4-1 to TRBJ2-1; 11 nucleotides line up with TRBD2. J gave up 7 bases and V 0 bases, and 8 bases lay outside the gene matches. The CDR3 is 17 residues long. The germline V gene encodes CDR1 MGHRA and CDR2 YSYEKL. CDR3 loop: CASSQDLLAGGWNEQFF. The CDR3, as DNA: TGCGCCAGCAGCCAAGATCTCCTAGCGGGGGGTTGGAATGAGCAGTTCTTC.

The chain links TRBV28 to TRBJ2-7, with D unclear. The length of the CDR3 is 13 residues. The V end lost 7 bases, the J end lost 4 bases, and 14 bases lay between the germline ends. Germline V lookup: CDR1 MDHEN, CDR2 SYDVKM. Here the CDR3 DNA reads TGTGCCAGCACCAGCCCTCCCTCGTACGAGCAGTACGTC. Its protein is CASTSPPSYEQYV.

This sequence joins TRBV2 and TRBJ1-6; D uncertain. V lost 7 bases and J 4 bases, leaving 14 bases between the germline ends. This CDR3 region has 15 residues. Germline V gene sequence: CDR1 SNHLY, CDR2 FYNNEI. The CDR3 reads CASKLTEVYNSPLHF. As DNA, the CDR3 is TGTGCCAGCAAACTAACAGAGGTTTATAATTCACCCCTCCACTTT.

This rearrangement joins TRBV6-1 to TRBJ2-3; TRBD1 is a possible D gene (6 bases). CDR3 size: 12 residues. V lost 2 bases and J lost 8, with 8 bases in between. Germline V gives CDR1 MNHNS, CDR2 SASEGT. CDR3 coding DNA: TGTGCCAGCAGTGAATTAGGGGGTACGCAGTATTTT. This sequence encodes CASSELGGTQYF.

V gene TRBV18 combines with J gene TRBJ2-7; 7 bases are shared with TRBD1. The trim removed 5 bases at V and 3 bases at J, leaving 4 bases unmatched. This CDR3 is built from 13 residues. The germline gives CDR1 KGHSH, CDR2 LQKENI. The CDR3 nucleotides are TGTGCCAGCTCAAGCGCAGGGGGCTACGAGCAGTACGTC. It specifies CASSSAGGYEQYV.

The chain joins TRBV3-1 (or the pseudogene TRBV3-2) to TRBJ2-3; a weak D match, TRBD2 (5 bases). CDR1 is LGHDT and CDR2 is YNNKEL in the germline V gene (reference sequence). V lost 4 bases and J 7 bases, leaving 15 bases between the germline ends. The CDR3 consists of 14 residues. CDR3 in amino acids: CASSPPVLAHTQYF. CDR3 nucleotides: TGTGCCAGCAGCCCACCAGTCCTAGCCCATACGCAGTATTTT.

The chain has TRBV10-3 and TRBJ1-1; D not certain. Germline CDR1 reads ENHRY; CDR2 reads SYGVKD. The ends were cut back, 2 bases at V and 3 bases at J, with 10 bases in the middle. The length of the CDR3 is 14 residues. Here the CDR3 reads CAISEKGTDTEAFF. CDR3 nucleotide sequence: TGTGCCATCAGTGAGAAGGGCACTGACACTGAAGCTTTCTTT.

The V call is TRBV2, the J call TRBJ2-5, with D possibly TRBD1 on 5 matching bases. CDR3 length: 13 amino acids. CDR1 SNHLY and CDR2 FYNNEI come from the germline V gene. The V gene lost 7 bases and the J gene lost 1 base, with 10 bases spanning the gap. The CDR3 coding sequence is TGTGCCAGCAAGGGGCAGACCCAAGAGACCCAGTACTTC. Its translation: CASKGQTQETQYF.

A few counts support this clone. V usage is TRBV5-1 and J usage is TRBJ2-3; either TRBD1 or TRBD2 may fit D (6 bases each). V lost 1 base and J lost 2, with 11 bases in between. The CDR3 is 15 amino acids. Looked up from germline, CDR1 is SGHRS and CDR2 is YFSETQ. The CDR3 sequence is CASSLLGGPTDTQYF. For the CDR3, the DNA is TGCGCCAGCAGCTTGTTGGGGGGCCCCACAGATACGCAGTATTTT.

V and J are TRBV24-1 and TRBJ2-1; 7 bases align to TRBD1. The junction had 9 bases not matched to a gene; V was cut back by 7 bases and J by 1 base. Germline CDR1 and CDR2: KGHDR and SFDVKD. The CDR3 is 16 residues long. CDR3: CATRANTGQSYNEQFF. CDR3 DNA: TGTGCCACCAGGGCCAATACGGGACAGTCCTACAATGAGCAGTTCTTC.

The V call is TRBV7-8, the J call TRBJ2-5, with D possibly called TRBD1 or TRBD2 (5 bases each). V lost 1 base, J lost 1 base, and 13 bases lay in between. The CDR3 is 16 amino acids. Per germline, CDR1 SGHVS and CDR2 FQNEAQ. DNA for the CDR3: TGTGCCAGCAGCTTAGAATTTACAGGACTCCAAGAGACCCAGTACTTC. Residues: CASSLEFTGLQETQYF. Full variable domain (remainder filled in from reference TRBV7-8 and TRBJ2-5): GAGVSQSPRYKVAKRGQDVALRCDPISGHVSLFWYQQALGQGPEFLTYFQNEAQLDKSGLPSDRFFAERPEGSVSTLKIQRTQQEDSAVYLCASSLEFTGLQETQYFGPGTRLLVL.

The chain is built from TRBV21-1 and TRBJ2-7; the D call TRBD1 from the table was never checked on the DNA. TRBV21-1 is recorded as a pseudogene. The CDR3 loop spans 12 amino acids. The CDR3 DNA is TGTGCCAGCAGGACAGTCTCCTACGAGCAGTACGTC. Its protein is CASRTVSYEQYV.

This clone was seen a single time. V gene TRBV12-3 or TRBV12-4 combines with J gene TRBJ1-1; D is ambiguous. V was trimmed by 3 bases and J by 3 bases, leaving 5 bases between them. The CDR3 has 12 amino acids. The CDR3 sequence is CASSFPYTEAFF. The CDR3 bases are TGTGCCAGCAGTTTTCCCTACACTGAAGCTTTCTTT.